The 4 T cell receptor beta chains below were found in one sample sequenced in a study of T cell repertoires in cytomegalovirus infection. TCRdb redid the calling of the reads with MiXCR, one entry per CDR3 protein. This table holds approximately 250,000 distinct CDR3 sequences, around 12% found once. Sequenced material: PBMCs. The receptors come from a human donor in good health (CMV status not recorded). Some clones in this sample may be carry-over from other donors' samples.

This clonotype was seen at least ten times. The CDR3, as DNA: TGTGCCAGTAGTACCGGGACAGTACTTAGCAATCAGCCCCAGCATTTT. It codes for CASSTGTVLSNQPQHF. The gene calls are TRBV19 and TRBJ1-5, with 7 bases fitting TRBD1. The germline CDR1 and CDR2 sequences are LNHDA and SQIVND (reference sequence). This CDR3 is built from 16 residues. J was trimmed by 0 bases and V by 4 bases; bases with no gene match: 6.

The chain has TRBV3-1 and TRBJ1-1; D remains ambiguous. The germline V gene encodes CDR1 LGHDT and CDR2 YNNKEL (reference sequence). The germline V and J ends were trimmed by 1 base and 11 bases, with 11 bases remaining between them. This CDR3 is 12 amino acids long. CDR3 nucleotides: TGTGCCAGCAGCCAAGGTTACGGGCTGGCTTTCTTT. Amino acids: CASSQGYGLAFF.

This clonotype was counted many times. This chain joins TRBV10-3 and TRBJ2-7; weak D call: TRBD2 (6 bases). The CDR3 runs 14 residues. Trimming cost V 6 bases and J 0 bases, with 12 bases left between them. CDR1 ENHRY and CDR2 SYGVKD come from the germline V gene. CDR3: CAISAGPNSYEQYF. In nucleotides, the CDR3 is TGTGCCATCAGCGCGGGACCTAACTCCTACGAGCAGTACTTC.

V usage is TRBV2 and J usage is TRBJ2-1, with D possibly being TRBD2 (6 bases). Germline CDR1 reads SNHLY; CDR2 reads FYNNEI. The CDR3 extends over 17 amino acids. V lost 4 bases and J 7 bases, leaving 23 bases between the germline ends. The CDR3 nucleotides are TGTGCCAGCAGTGGGGTCGACCGGGAGTCCTCTACAAATGAGCAGTTCTTC. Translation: CASSGVDRESSTNEQFF.